A single T cell receptor (beta chain) is shown here with its context. Its antigen has not been determined. No much larger clone exists at a distance of one base, and base qualities are not known. RNA was extracted using the RNeasy kit, and about 0.45 to 1 ug of the RNA was reverse transcribed with random hexamers. TCR beta CDR3 regions were amplified with the immunoSEQ multiplex PCR assay covering 54 Vbeta and 13 Jbeta segments. Bias from PCR amplification was corrected by using a synthetic template baseline for primer optimization and for computational correction. In the paper's pipeline: Reads were assigned to V, D and J genes according to IMGT and analyzed in immunoSEQ Analyzer, with only productive sequences retained. Clonality was calculated as one minus the Shannon entropy normalized by log2 of the number of productive unique sequences. Public and private clones were assessed among the 100 most prevalent clones of each patient and control. Susac-specific clones were defined as absent from healthy and MS cohorts, around 970 published viral clones and other ImmuneACCESS disease sequences. The public reads were reprocessed in TCRdb via fastp at Q25 and MiXCR, keeping in-frame beta chains. Rows with a matching CDR3 protein are joined into one entry that keeps the most common DNA and genes. The V and J calls come from TCRdb's annotation, not from the publication. This sample lists 95,000 to 150,000 distinct CDR3 sequences; around 94% were detected once. The top ten clones comprise roughly 0.29% of the sample.

The sample is drawn from a study of CD8 T cells in Susac syndrome (dated by TCRdb to the late 2010s). For the wider study: Of the Susac syndrome patients who were sequenced, roughly six had clinically active disease and roughly 8 were in clinical remission. At blood withdrawal, Susac syndrome patients were either therapy-naive, taking corticosteroids (in some cases with IVIg as well), or taking IVIg alone. Whether CD8+ T cell activation and differentiation in Susac syndrome was antigen driven was tested using repertoire sequencing. Clonality of the CD8+ T cell repertoire was compared between more than 10 healthy donors, approximately 14 Susac syndrome patients and under 19 multiple sclerosis patients. The study at large found these results: Clonal expansion was observed in Susac syndrome CD8+ repertoires, with the highest expansion in CD8+ TEMRA cells and greater expansion in clinically active than in remitting patients. The TCR sequencing and HLA analysis was acknowledged to have included a relatively small number of individuals. Sixteen and five Susac-specific public clones were found in the total CD8+ and CD8+ TEMRA repertoires, respectively.

The junction shows trimming of 7 bases on V and 5 bases on J, plus 17 bases between the germline ends. Taken from cysteine to phenylalanine, the CDR3 has 13 residues. Only CDR3 DNA is held: 39 bases, read in frame from base 1. CDR1 SQVTM and CDR2 ANQGSEA were looked up in the germline V gene. High-throughput TCR beta sequencing profiled peripheral blood CD8+ and CD4+ T cells from healthy donors, Susac syndrome patients and multiple sclerosis patients. Recently defined diagnostic criteria for definite or probable disease were met by the Susac syndrome patients. Bulk CD8+ and CD4+ T cells were purified by magnetic negative isolation, while CD8+ TEMRA cells were enriched using FACS. Blood was collected in EDTA tubes and processed within 24 hours, with PBMCs isolated through density gradient centrifugation. PBMCs destined for TCR sequencing were cryopreserved in liquid nitrogen and later thawed in a 37 °C water bath. Purity of sorted or isolated CD4+, CD8+ and CD8+ TEMRA cells was at least 90%.

Sample: CD8+ T cells from PBMCs. The clonotype was recovered from a human donor with Susac syndrome. Here the chain combines TRBV29-1 and TRBJ2-5; too little of a D gene remains to name it. The sequenced DNA is TGCAGCGCTCTGGACGGTGGTGGGGAGACCCAGTACTTC. Its translation reads: CSALDGGGETQYF.